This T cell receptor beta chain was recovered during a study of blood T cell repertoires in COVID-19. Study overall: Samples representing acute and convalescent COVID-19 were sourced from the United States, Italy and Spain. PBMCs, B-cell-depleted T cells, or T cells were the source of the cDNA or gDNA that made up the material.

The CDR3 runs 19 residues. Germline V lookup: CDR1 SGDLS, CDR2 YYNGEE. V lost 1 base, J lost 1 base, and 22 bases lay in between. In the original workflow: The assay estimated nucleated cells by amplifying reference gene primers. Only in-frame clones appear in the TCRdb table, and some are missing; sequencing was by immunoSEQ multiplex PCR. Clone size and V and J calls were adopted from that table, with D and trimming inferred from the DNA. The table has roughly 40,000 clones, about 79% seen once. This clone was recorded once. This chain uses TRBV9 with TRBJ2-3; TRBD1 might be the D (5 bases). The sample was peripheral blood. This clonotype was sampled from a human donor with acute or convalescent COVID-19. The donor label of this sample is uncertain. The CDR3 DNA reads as TGTGCCAGCAGCGTAACCCCCGGCAGGGTGGGTGGTGGCACAGATACGCAGTATTTT. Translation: CASSVTPGRVGGGTDTQYF.